A single TCR beta chain is shown here with its context. This entry comes from a study of T cell changes during pregnancy in multiple sclerosis. CDR3 size: 16 residues. V shed 6 bases and J 4 bases; nucleotides not matched to a gene: 8. Germline V gene sequence: CDR1 LGHNT, CDR2 FRNRAP. Repertoires were generated with immunoSEQ multiplex PCR, while TCRdb's copy carries only in-frame clones and drops some. The sample has 55,000 to 75,000 clones, around 93% seen once. The receptor was isolated from a female donor with multiple sclerosis, enrolled in a pregnancy study. The material sequenced was CD8+ T cells from peripheral blood mononuclear cells, taken in the second trimester of pregnancy. The genes are TRBV12-5 and TRBJ2-7, with 14 bases aligning to TRBD2. The CDR3 coding sequence is TGTGCTAGTGGCCGAGGACTAGCGGGAGGTGGGTACGAGCAGTACTTC. Encoded protein: CASGRGLAGGGYEQYF.